A selection of T cell receptor beta chains follows, all from one sample in a study of radiation and T cells in renal cell carcinoma. The repertoire was sequenced with immunoSEQ multiplex PCR; TCRdb's copy has only in-frame clones and lacks some. The sample holds approximately 86,000 clones, about 85% seen once. The sample in question was blood, obtained from a patient whose treatment included radiotherapy and nephrectomy. All receptors derive from a man between 50 and 59 years old with renal cell carcinoma. The CDR3 runs from the conserved cysteine through the conserved F or W.

v_call: TRBV5-1
cdr3_aa: CASSFGGGAYEQYF

v_call: TRBV5-1
cdr3_aa: CASSSVGSPVTEAFF

v_call: TRBV7-9
cdr3_aa: CASSLLSGVPTEAFF

v_call: TRBV5-1
cdr3_aa: CASSLNGQTYEQYF

v_call: TRBV28
cdr3_aa: CASSSPGPPSYEQYF

v_call: TRBV7-3
cdr3_aa: CASSLIAWDPNTGELFF

v_call: TRBV10-3
cdr3_aa: CAISPGAGLPLGAKNIQYF

v_call: TRBV19
cdr3_aa: CASSFRQGESNQPQHF

v_call: TRBV6-1
cdr3_aa: CASSAGTNSPLHF

v_call: TRBV28
cdr3_aa: CASSLRQGSETQYF

v_call: TRBV30
cdr3_aa: CAWSTMTGIYGYTF

v_call: TRBV5-1
cdr3_aa: CASSWDTNVDGYTF

v_call: TRBV5-1
cdr3_aa: CASSLGRNYGYTF

v_call: TRBV27
cdr3_aa: CASSPTGAGINIQYF

v_call: TRBV18
cdr3_aa: CASSPPGITEAFF

v_call: TRBV7-8
cdr3_aa: CASSRDRAGNQPQHF

v_call: TRBV18
cdr3_aa: CASSGDRLAGSRNQPQHF

v_call: TRBV19
cdr3_aa: CASSTSGTTGIYTF

v_call: TRBV7-6
cdr3_aa: CASSSRPGNYGYTF

v_call: TRBV27
cdr3_aa: CASSLRQGRHEQYF

v_call: TRBV30
cdr3_aa: CAWSVAGGRAYGYTF

v_call: TRBV4-1
cdr3_aa: CASSPVLVGETQYF

v_call: TRBV30
cdr3_aa: CAWSGRGGIGGTDTQYF

v_call: TRBV5-4
cdr3_aa: CASSSTSGAQETQYF

v_call: TRBV7-6
cdr3_aa: CASSFGGSNPNTEAFF

v_call: TRBV2
cdr3_aa: CASRRRQDSYNSPLHF

v_call: TRBV10-2
cdr3_aa: CASGKRLADVQETQYF

v_call: TRBV11-3
cdr3_aa: CASSRQGAGANVLTF

v_call: TRBV10-3
cdr3_aa: CAISEEFSPLHF

v_call: TRBV7-8
cdr3_aa: CASSLGVFGARSYEQYF

v_call: TRBV28
cdr3_aa: CASSRGLGTGELFF

v_call: TRBV6-1
cdr3_aa: CASSEAPGVGNSPLHF

v_call: TRBV2
cdr3_aa: CAHTLTGSDTQYF

v_call: TRBV18
cdr3_aa: CASSPPEGGPWYTEAFF

v_call: TRBV28
cdr3_aa: CASSSPNRATNEKLFF

v_call: TRBV5-5
cdr3_aa: CASSLVKRGGEFYNEQFF

v_call: TRBV28
cdr3_aa: CASSDHARKETQYF